This TCR beta chain comes out of a study of T cells in localized non-small cell lung cancer. Points from the study as a whole: Heterogeneity within the tumor remains possible, as just one region underwent sequencing. A raised T cell density in blood coincided with lengthier overall survival. Uninvolved adjacent lung showed the highest T cell clonality, exceeding tumor. Among the top 100 tumor clones, a median about 52 appeared in adjacent lung.

Regarding this clone: Its cognate antigen is unknown.

Sequencing was performed with immunoSEQ multiplex PCR; in TCRdb, only in-frame clones are kept and a portion is missing. The table records about 52,000 clones, 80% of them present only once. Germline V gene data show CDR1 as SEHNR and CDR2 as FQNEAQ (reference sequence). CDR3 length equals 15 residues. V gave up 2 bases and J gave up 0 bases, with 10 bases separating them. This specimen was PBMCs, taken before any cancer treatment. This receptor was taken from a woman between 35 and 70 years old with stage II lung adenocarcinoma. This chain connects TRBV7-9 to TRBJ1-1; D not resolved. CDR3 protein: CASSLRGSMNTEAFF. CDR3 DNA: TGTGCCAGCAGCTTAAGAGGTTCCATGAACACTGAAGCTTTCTTT.